The 6 T cell receptor beta chains below come from one sample, sequenced in a study of PD-1 blockade in classical Hodgkin lymphoma. Autologous stem cell transplantation was followed by relapse in every patient, and brentuximab vedotin exposure varied. The method was immunoSEQ multiplex PCR; TCRdb's version includes in-frame clones alone and lacks a portion of them. The sample has about 58,000 clones; approximately 90% are singletons. The sample was peripheral blood mononuclear cells (PBMCs), taken before the second cycle of nivolumab. The source of these receptors is a human donor with classical Hodgkin lymphoma.

This clone has just a few counts. The chain uses TRBV6-5 and TRBJ2-7; TRBD1 aligns across 8 bases. In germline, CDR1 is MNHEY, CDR2 SVGAGI. The CDR3 loop spans 14 amino acids. V was pared by 4 bases and J by 6 bases, with 8 bases of the junction left unmatched. CDR3 protein: CASSFSGQVREQYF. CDR3 DNA sequence: TGTGCCAGCAGTTTCTCGGGACAGGTACGCGAGCAGTACTTC.

The chain employs TRBV29-1 and TRBJ2-6, with D uncertain. Germline assignment: CDR1 SQVTM and CDR2 ANQGSEA. The CDR3 consists of 14 residues. V lost 5 bases, J lost 0 bases, and 8 bases lay in between. DNA for the CDR3: TGCAGCGTTTCTGTCGTCTCTGGGGCCAACGTCCTGACTTTC. Its translation is CSVSVVSGANVLTF.

The CDR3 protein is CASSLGQGGTYEQYF. Written as DNA, the CDR3 is TGTGCCAGCAGTTTAGGGCAGGGAGGTACCTACGAGCAGTACTTC. The rearrangement uses TRBV27 and TRBJ2-7, with D tentatively TRBD2 (6 bases). V lost 2 bases, J lost 2 bases, and 13 bases lay in between. Germline CDR1 reads MNHEY; CDR2 reads SMNVEV (reference sequence). The CDR3 loop spans 15 amino acids.

This clone was observed a single time. The genes are TRBV10-3 and TRBJ2-7, with 8 bases that match TRBD2. CDR1 is ENHRY, CDR2 SYGVKD, per germline. The CDR3 loop spans 15 amino acids. V shed 3 bases, J shed 2 bases, and the junction held 6 bases outside the gene matches. The CDR3 DNA is TGTGCCATCAGTGATGTACTAGCGGTCCCCTACGAGCAGTACTTC. Translated: CAISDVLAVPYEQYF.

This clone came up a few times. The chain uses TRBV19 and TRBJ1-5; perhaps TRBD1 as D (5 bases). CDR3 length: 15 amino acids. Trimming pared 2 bases from V and 5 bases from J, leaving 13 bases between. Germline loops: CDR1 LNHDA, CDR2 SQIVND (reference sequence). The CDR3 here is CASSILQVTDQPQHF. As DNA, the CDR3 is TGTGCCAGTAGTATATTACAGGTTACCGATCAGCCCCAGCATTTT. Complete variable domain (other parts from reference TRBV19 and TRBJ1-5): DGGITQSPKYLFRKEGQNVTLSCEQNLNHDAMYWYRQDPGQGLRLIYYSQIVNDFQKGDIAEGYSVSREKKESFPLTVTSAQKNPTAFYLCASSILQVTDQPQHFGDGTRLSIL.

This chain links TRBV5-6 with TRBJ2-7, with D hard to call. This CDR3 contains 16 residues. The germline V gene encodes CDR1 SGHDT and CDR2 YYEEEE. The V gene lost 4 bases and the J gene lost 1 base, with 18 bases spanning the gap. In DNA, the CDR3 is TGTGCCAGCAGCCCCTCGGTCGGCTTGGCGTCCTACGAGCAGTACTTC. It specifies CASSPSVGLASYEQYF.